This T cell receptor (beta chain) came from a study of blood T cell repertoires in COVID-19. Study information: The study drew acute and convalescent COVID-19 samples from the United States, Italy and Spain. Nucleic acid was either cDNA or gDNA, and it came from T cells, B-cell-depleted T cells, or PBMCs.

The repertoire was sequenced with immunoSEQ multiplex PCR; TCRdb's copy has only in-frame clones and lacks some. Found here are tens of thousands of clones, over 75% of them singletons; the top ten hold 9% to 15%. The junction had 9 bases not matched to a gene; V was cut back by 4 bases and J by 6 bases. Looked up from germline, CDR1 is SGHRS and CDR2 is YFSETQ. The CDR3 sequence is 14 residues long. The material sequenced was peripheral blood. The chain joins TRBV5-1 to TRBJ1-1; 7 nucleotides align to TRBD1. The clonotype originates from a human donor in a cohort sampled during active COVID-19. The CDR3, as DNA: TGCGCCAGCAGCACTGACAGGGTGAGCCCTGAAGCTTTCTTT. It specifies CASSTDRVSPEAFF.